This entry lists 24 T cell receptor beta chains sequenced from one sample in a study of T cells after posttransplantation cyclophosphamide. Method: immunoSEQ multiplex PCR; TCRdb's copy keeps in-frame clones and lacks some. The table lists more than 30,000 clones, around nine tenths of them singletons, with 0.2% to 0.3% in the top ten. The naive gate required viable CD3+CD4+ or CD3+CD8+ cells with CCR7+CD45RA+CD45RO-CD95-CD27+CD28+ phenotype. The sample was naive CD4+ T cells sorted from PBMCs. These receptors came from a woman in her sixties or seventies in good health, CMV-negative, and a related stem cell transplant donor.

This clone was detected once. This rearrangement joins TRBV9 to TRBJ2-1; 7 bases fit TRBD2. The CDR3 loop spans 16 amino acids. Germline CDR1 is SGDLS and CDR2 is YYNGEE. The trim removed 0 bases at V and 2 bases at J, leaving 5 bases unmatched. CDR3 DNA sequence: TGTGCCAGCAGCGTAGGGGGCGGGAGAACCTACAATGAGCAGTTCTTC. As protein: CASSVGGGRTYNEQFF.

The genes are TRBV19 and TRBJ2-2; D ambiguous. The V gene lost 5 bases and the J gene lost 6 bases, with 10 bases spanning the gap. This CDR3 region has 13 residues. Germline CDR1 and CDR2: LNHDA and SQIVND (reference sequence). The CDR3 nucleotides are TGTGCCAGTAGTGTTTCCCGAGCCGGGGAGCTGTTTTTT. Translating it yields CASSVSRAGELFF.

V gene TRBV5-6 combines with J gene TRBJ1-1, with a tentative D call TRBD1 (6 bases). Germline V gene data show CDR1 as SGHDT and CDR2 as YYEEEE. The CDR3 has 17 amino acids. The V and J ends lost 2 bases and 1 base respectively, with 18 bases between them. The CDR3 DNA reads TGTGCCAGCAGCTTTTGGGGGGGCGCGGGCAAGAACACTGAAGCTTTCTTT. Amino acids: CASSFWGGAGKNTEAFF.

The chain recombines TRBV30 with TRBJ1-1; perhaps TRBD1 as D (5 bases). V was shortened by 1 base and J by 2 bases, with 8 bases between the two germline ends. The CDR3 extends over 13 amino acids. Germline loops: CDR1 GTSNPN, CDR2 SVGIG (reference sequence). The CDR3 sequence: CAWSADSNTEAFF. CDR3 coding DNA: TGTGCCTGGAGTGCCGACAGTAACACTGAAGCTTTCTTT.

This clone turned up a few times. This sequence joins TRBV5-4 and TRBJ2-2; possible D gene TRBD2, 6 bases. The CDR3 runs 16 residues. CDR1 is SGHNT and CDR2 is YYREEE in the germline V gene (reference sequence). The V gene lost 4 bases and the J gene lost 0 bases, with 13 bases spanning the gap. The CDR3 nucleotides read TGTGCCAGCAGCCCACGTGGCGGGGCGAACACCGGGGAGCTGTTTTTT. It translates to CASSPRGGANTGELFF.

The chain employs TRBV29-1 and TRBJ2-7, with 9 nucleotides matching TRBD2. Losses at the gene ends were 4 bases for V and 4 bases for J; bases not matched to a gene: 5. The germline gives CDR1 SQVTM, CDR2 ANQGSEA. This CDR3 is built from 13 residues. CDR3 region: CSVASGVSYEQYF. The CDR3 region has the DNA TGCAGCGTTGCTAGCGGGGTATCGTACGAGCAGTACTTC.

In DNA form, the CDR3 reads TGTGCCAGCTCACCGTTAGGGGGCACTGAAGCTTTCTTT. Protein sequence: CASSPLGGTEAFF. This chain uses TRBV18 with TRBJ1-1; the D gene is possibly TRBD1 (6 bases). The CDR3 consists of 13 residues. CDR1 is KGHSH and CDR2 is LQKENI in the germline V gene. V lost 3 bases to trimming and J lost 4 bases, with 9 bases between them.

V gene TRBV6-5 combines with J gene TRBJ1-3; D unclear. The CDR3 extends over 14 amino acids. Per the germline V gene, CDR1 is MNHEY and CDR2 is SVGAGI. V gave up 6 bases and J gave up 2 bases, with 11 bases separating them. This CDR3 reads CASSGGPAGNTIYF. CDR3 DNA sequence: TGTGCCAGCAGCGGAGGCCCCGCTGGAAACACCATATATTTT.

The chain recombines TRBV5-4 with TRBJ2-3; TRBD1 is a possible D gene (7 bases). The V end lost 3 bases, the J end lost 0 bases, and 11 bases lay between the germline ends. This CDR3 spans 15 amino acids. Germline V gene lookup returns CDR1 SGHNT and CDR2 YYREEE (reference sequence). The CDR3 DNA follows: TGTGCCAGCAGCTCAGGGGGGTTTAGCACAGATACGCAGTATTTT. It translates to CASSSGGFSTDTQYF.

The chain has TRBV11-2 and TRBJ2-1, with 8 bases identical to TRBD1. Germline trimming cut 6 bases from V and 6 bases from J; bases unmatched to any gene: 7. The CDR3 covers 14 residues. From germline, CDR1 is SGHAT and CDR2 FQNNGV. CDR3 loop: CASRRSGGSNEQFF. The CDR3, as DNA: TGTGCCAGCAGGAGGTCAGGGGGCTCCAATGAGCAGTTCTTC. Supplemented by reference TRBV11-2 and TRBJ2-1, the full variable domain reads EAGVAQSPRYKIIEKRQSVAFWCNPISGHATLYWYQQILGQGPKLLIQFQNNGVVDDSQLPKDRFSAERLKGVDSTLKIQPAKLEDSAVYLCASRRSGGSNEQFFGPGTRLTVL.

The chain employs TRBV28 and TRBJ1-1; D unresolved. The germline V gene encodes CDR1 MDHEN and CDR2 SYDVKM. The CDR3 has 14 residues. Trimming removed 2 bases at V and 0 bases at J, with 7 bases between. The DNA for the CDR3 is TGTGCCAGCAGTTTAATACTCATGAACACTGAAGCTTTCTTT. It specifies CASSLILMNTEAFF.

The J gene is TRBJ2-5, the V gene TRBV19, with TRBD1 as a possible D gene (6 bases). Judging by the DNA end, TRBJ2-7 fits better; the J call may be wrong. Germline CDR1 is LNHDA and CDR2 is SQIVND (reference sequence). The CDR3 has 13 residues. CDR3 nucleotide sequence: TGTGCCAGTAGTATGGACAGTTCCTACGAGCAGTACTTC. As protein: CASSMDSSYEQYF.

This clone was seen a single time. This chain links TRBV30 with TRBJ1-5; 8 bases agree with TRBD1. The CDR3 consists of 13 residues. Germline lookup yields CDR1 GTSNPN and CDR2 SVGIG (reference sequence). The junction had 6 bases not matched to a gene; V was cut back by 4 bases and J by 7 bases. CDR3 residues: CAWTDRDGQPQHF. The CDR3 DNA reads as TGTGCCTGGACGGACAGGGACGGGCAGCCCCAGCATTTT.

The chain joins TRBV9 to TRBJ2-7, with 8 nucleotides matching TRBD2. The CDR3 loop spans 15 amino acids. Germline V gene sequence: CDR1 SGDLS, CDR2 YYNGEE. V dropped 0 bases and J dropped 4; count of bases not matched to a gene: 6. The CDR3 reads CASSVGNSGNYEQYF. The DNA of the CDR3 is TGTGCCAGCAGCGTAGGAAATAGCGGGAATTACGAGCAGTACTTC.

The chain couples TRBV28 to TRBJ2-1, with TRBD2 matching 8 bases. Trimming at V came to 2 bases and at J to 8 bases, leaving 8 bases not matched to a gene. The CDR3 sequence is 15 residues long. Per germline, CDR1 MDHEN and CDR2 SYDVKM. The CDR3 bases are TGTGCCAGCAGTTTACCTTGGGGACTAGGTGATGAGCAGTTCTTC. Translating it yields CASSLPWGLGDEQFF.

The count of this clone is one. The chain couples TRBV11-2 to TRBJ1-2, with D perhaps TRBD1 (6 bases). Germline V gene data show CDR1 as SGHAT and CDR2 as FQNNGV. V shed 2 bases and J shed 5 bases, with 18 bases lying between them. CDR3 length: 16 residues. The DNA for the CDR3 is TGTGCCAGCAGCTTAATCCTGCGACAGGCTCGATATGGCTACACCTTC. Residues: CASSLILRQARYGYTF.

CDR3 nucleotides: TGTGCCAGCAGAGCTACCAGAATGGGGGGAAACACCGGGGAGCTGTTTTTT. It is translated as CASRATRMGGNTGELFF. The rearrangement links TRBV2 to TRBJ2-2; maybe TRBD2 (6 bases). CDR1 is SNHLY and CDR2 is FYNNEI in the germline V gene. Trimming removed 6 bases at V and 2 bases at J, with 19 bases between. The CDR3 runs 17 residues.

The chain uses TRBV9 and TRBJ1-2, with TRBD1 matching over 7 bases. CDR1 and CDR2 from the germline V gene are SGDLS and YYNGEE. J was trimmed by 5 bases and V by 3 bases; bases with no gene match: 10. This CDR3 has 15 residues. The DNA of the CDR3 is TGTGCCAGCAGCGCTGGGGGACAGCAGACTTATGGCTACACCTTC. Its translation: CASSAGGQQTYGYTF.

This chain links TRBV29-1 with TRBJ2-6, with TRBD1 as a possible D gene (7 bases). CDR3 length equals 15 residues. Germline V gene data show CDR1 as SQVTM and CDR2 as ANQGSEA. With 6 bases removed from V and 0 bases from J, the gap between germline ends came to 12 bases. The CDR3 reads CSVGGQISGANVLTF. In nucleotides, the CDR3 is TGCAGCGTCGGGGGACAGATCTCTGGGGCCAACGTCCTGACTTTC. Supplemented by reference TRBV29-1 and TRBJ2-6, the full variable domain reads SAVISQKPSRDICQRGTSLTIQCQVDSQVTMMFWYRQQPGQSLTLIATANQGSEATYESGFVIDKFPISRPNLTFSTLTVSNMSPEDSSIYLCSVGGQISGANVLTFGAGSRLTVL.

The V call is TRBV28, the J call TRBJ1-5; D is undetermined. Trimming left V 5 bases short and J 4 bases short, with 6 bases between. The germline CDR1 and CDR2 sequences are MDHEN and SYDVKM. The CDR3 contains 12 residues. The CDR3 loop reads CASSPLNQPQHF. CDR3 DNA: TGTGCCAGCAGTCCCTTAAATCAGCCCCAGCATTTT. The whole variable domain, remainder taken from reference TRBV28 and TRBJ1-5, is DVKVTQSSRYLVKRTGEKVFLECVQDMDHENMFWYRQDPGLGLRLIYFSYDVKMKEKGDIPEGYSVSREKKERFSLILESASTNQTSMYLCASSPLNQPQHFGDGTRLSIL.

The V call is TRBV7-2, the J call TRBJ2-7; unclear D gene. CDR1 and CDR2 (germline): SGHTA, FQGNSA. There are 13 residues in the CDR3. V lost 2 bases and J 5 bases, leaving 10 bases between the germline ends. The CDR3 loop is CASSLRWQNEQYF. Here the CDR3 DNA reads TGTGCCAGCAGCTTAAGATGGCAGAACGAGCAGTACTTC.

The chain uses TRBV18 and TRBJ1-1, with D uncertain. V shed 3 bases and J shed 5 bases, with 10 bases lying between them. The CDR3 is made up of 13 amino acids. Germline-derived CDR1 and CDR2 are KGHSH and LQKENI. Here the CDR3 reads CASSPSQRTEAFF. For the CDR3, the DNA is TGTGCCAGCTCACCGAGCCAGAGGACTGAAGCTTTCTTT.

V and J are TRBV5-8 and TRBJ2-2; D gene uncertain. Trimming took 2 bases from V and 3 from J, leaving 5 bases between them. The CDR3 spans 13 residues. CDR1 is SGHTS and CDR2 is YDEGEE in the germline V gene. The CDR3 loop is CASSFEDTGELFF. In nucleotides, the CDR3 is TGTGCCAGCAGCTTCGAGGACACCGGGGAGCTGTTTTTT.

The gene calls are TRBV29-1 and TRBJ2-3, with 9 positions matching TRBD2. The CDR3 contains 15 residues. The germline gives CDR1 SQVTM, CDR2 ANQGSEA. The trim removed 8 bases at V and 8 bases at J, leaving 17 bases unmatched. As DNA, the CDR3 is TGCAGCACTTTACCGGGACTAGCTATTTTAGGTACGCAGTATTTT. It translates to CSTLPGLAILGTQYF.